This TCR beta chain comes out of a study of T-cell reconstitution after alpha-beta-depleted transplantation in children. This clonotype appeared many times. Germline CDR1 reads DFQATT; CDR2 reads SNEGSKA (reference sequence). The V and J ends lost 2 bases and 5 bases respectively, with 10 bases between them. The CDR3 has 14 residues. Unique molecular identifiers featured in how the TCRbeta library was prepared. TCRdb called the PCR reads again in MiXCR, with one record for every CDR3 protein. This repertoire shows approximately 490,000 distinct CDR3 sequences, around 13% found once; its top ten account for approximately 5.4%.

V is TRBV20-1 and J is TRBJ1-6; D is undetermined. The sequenced sample was PBMCs from the stem cell graft donor, obtained from the stem cell graft. The source is a human donor who donated a stem cell graft to a child with combined immunodeficiency. The CDR3 protein is CSARLTTDNSPLHF. In DNA form, the CDR3 reads TGCAGTGCTAGACTGACGACTGATAATTCACCCCTCCACTTT.